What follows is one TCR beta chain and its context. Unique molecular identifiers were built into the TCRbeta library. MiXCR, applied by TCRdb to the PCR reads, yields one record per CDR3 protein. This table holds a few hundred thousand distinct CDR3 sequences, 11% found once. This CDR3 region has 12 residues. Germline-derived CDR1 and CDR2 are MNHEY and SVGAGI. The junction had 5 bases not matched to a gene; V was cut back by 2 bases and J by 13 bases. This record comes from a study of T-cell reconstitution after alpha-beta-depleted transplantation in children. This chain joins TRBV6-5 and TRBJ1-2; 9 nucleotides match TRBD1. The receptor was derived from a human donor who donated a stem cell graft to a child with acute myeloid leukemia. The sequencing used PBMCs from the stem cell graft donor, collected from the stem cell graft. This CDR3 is CASSYRGTGPTF. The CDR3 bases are TGTGCCAGCAGTTACAGGGGGACAGGGCCCACCTTC.